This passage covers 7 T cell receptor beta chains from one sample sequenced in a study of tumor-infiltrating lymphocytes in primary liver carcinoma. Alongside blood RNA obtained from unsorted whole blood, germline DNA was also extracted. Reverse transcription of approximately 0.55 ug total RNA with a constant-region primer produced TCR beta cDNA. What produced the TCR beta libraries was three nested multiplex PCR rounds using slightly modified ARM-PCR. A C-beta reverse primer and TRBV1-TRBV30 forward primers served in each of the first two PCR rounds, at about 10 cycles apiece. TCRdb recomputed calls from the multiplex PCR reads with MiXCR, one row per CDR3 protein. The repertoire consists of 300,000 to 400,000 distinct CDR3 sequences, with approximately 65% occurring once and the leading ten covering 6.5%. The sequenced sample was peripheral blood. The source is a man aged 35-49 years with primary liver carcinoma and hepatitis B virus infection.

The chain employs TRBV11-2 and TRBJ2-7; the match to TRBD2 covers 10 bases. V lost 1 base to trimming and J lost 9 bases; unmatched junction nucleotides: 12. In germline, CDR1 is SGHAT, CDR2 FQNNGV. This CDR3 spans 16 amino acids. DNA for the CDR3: TGTGCCAGCAGCTTAGTACCTAGCGGGAGATTCCGCGTGCAGTACTTC. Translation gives CASSLVPSGRFRVQYF.

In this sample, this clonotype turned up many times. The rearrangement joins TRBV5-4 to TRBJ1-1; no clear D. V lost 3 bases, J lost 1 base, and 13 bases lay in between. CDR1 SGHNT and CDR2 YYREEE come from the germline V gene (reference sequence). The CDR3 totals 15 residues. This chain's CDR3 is CASSSDPIRNTEAFF. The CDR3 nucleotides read TGTGCCAGCAGCTCGGACCCTATAAGGAACACTGAAGCTTTCTTT.

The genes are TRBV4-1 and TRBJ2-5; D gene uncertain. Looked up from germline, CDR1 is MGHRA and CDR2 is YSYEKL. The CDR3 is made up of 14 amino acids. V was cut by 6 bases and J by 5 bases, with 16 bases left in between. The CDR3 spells CASRRGRAQETQYF. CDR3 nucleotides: TGCGCCAGCAGACGAGGACGCGCCCAGGAGACCCAGTACTTC.

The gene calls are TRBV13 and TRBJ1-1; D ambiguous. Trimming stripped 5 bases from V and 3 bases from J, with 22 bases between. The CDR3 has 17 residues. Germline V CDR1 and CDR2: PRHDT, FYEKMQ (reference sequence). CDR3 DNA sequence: TGTGCCAGCAGCCCCTGGCTAGTGTCCAGAAGGGACACTGAAGCTTTCTTT. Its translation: CASSPWLVSRRDTEAFF.

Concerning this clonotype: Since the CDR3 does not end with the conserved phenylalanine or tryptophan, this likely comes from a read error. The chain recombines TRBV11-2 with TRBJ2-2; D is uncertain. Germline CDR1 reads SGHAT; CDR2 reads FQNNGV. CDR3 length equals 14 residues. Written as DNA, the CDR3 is TGTGCAAGCAGCTTAACGGTAGTTCCCGGGGAGCTGTTTCTT. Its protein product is CASSLTVVPGELFL.

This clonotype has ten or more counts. CDR3 coding DNA: TGTGCCAGCAGCTTAGTGGGCAGTTCAAGGTACGAGCAGTACTTC. This translates into CASSLVGSSRYEQYF. The gene calls are TRBV11-2 and TRBJ2-7; the D is unclear. The CDR3 is made up of 15 amino acids. The germline V and J ends were trimmed by 1 base and 4 bases, with 14 bases remaining between them. CDR1 and CDR2 from the germline V gene are SGHAT and FQNNGV.

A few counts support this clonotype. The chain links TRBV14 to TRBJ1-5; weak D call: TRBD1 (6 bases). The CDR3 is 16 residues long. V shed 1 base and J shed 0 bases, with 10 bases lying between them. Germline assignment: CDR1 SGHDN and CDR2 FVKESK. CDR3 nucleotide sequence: TGTGCCAGCAGCCAAGTCCAACAGGGTAGCAATCAGCCCCAGCATTTT. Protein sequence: CASSQVQQGSNQPQHF.